This is a list of T cell receptor beta chains from one sample in a study of a mutant IDH1 vaccine in newly diagnosed glioma. Their specific antigens are unknown. Sequencing used immunoSEQ multiplex PCR; TCRdb keeps in-frame clones, though not all of them. The top ten clones hold 2% to 2.5% of a sample with 69,000 or so clones, around nine tenths of them seen once. This sample comprised PBMCs, obtained from a glioma patient whose treatment included an IDH1 peptide vaccine. The receptors derive from a man aged 30 to 45 with glioma. Each CDR3 is given with its conserved first and last residue. The D gene is left open where the match is weak. The size of a clone is reported for some rows only, either as once, few or many, or as a class for expanded clones.

>TRBV2|-|TRBJ2-1|-
CASTPVTYSYNEQFF
TGTGCCAGCACCCCTGTGACCTACTCCTACAATGAGCAGTTCTTC
>TRBV10-2|TRBD1|TRBJ1-2|-
CASSEGRGVGYTF
TGCGCCAGCAGTGAAGGCAGGGGGGTCGGCTACACCTTC
>TRBV5-1|-|TRBJ2-3|-
CASSSRGDDTQYF
TGCGCCAGCAGCTCGAGGGGGGACGATACGCAGTATTTT
>TRBV7-8|TRBD1|TRBJ1-1|-
CASSFTDRARTEAFF
TGTGCCAGCAGCTTCACAGACAGGGCTAGGACTGAAGCTTTCTTT
>TRBV7-6|TRBD1|TRBJ2-1|once
CASSSPGGTYNEQFF
TGTGCCAGCAGCTCCCCAGGGGGCACCTACAATGAGCAGTTCTTC
>TRBV6-1|TRBD2|TRBJ2-1|-
CASSEASGGPNEQFF
TGTGCCAGCAGTGAAGCTAGCGGGGGCCCCAATGAGCAGTTCTTC
>TRBV6-4|TRBD1|TRBJ2-2|-
CASARDRESGELFF
TGTGCCAGTGCCCGGGACAGGGAATCCGGGGAGCTGTTTTTT
>TRBV5-1|TRBD2|TRBJ2-3|-
CASSLTMTSGRPLPDTQYF
TGCGCCAGCAGCCTCACCATGACTAGCGGGAGGCCTCTCCCAGATACGCAGTATTTT
>TRBV11-1|-|TRBJ1-1|once
CASSLQADTEAFF
TGTGCCAGCAGCTTGCAGGCAGACACTGAAGCTTTCTTT
>TRBV11-1|TRBD1|TRBJ1-1|-
CASSTGDRGTVSGAFF
TGTGCCAGCAGCACTGGGGACAGGGGGACGGTTTCTGGAGCTTTCTTT
>TRBV7-2|-|TRBJ2-7|-
CASSLSLGSEQYF
TGTGCCAGCAGCTTATCCCTGGGAAGCGAGCAGTACTTC
>TRBV20-1|-|TRBJ2-1|-
CSAARYNEQFF
TGCAGTGCGGCGCGTTACAATGAGCAGTTCTTC
>TRBV7-2|-|TRBJ2-1|-
CASSLVDEQFF
TGTGCCAGCAGCTTAGTTGATGAGCAGTTCTTC
>TRBV28|-|TRBJ2-3|-
CASSLTAGADTQYF
TGTGCCAGCAGTTTAACGGCAGGGGCAGATACGCAGTATTTT
>TRBV4-1|-|TRBJ1-4|-
CASSPPGLKEKLFF
TGCGCCAGCAGCCCCCCGGGACTCAAGGAAAAACTGTTTTTT
>TRBV7-9|-|TRBJ2-2|-
CASSPGAGELFF
TGTGCCAGCAGCCCCGGGGCCGGGGAGCTGTTTTTT
>TRBV2|-|TRBJ1-2|-
CASSEAGSYGYTF
TGTGCCAGCAGTGAAGCGGGCAGCTATGGCTACACCTTC
>TRBV7-6|-|TRBJ2-3|-
CASSVLTDTQYF
TGTGCCAGCAGCGTACTCACAGATACGCAGTATTTT
>TRBV14|-|TRBJ2-5|-
CASSQRLREQYF
TGTGCCAGCAGCCAGCGGCTACGGGAGCAGTACTTC
>TRBV20-1|-|TRBJ2-2|-
CSVPRGGELFF
TGCAGTGTCCCCCGTGGCGGGGAGCTGTTTTTT
>TRBV28|-|TRBJ2-7|-
CASSFPGTPAALQYF
TGTGCCAGCAGTTTTCCCGGGACACCGGCGGCTCTGCAGTACTTC
>TRBV30|-|TRBJ2-5|-
CAWSILIGGQETQYF
TGTGCCTGGAGTATTCTAATAGGGGGCCAAGAGACCCAGTACTTC
>TRBV5-8|-|TRBJ2-7|-
CASSFLSYEQYF
TGTGCCAGCAGCTTCCTCTCCTACGAGCAGTACTTC
>TRBV11-1|-|TRBJ2-7|once
CASSSSLRGHAEQYF
TGTGCCAGCAGCTCTTCTTTGCGGGGCCACGCCGAGCAGTACTTC
>TRBV19|TRBD2|TRBJ2-1|-
CASSISGRAGIDEQFF
TGTGCCAGTAGCATTAGCGGGAGGGCCGGTATCGATGAGCAGTTCTTC
>TRBV5-3|-|TRBJ2-7|-
CASSYGQYYEQYF
TGTGCCAGCAGCTACGGACAGTACTACGAGCAGTACTTC
>TRBV9|TRBD2|TRBJ2-3|once
CASSVDGRGTDTQYF
TGTGCCAGCAGCGTAGACGGGAGGGGCACAGATACGCAGTATTTT
>TRBV9|-|TRBJ1-1|few
CASARGSNTEAFF
TGTGCCAGCGCACGGGGATCGAACACTGAAGCTTTCTTT
>TRBV5-4|TRBD2|TRBJ2-1|-
CASSPTSGGYNEQFF
TGTGCCAGCAGCCCGACTAGCGGTGGGTACAATGAGCAGTTCTTC
>TRBV29-1|-|TRBJ1-2|-
CSAYRFSNYGYTF
TGCAGCGCCTACAGATTCTCCAACTATGGCTACACCTTC
>TRBV6-4|-|TRBJ1-1|-
CASSENYQRSQNTEAFF
TGTGCCAGCAGTGAAAACTACCAACGCAGCCAGAACACTGAAGCTTTCTTT
>TRBV29-1|-|TRBJ2-1|-
CSVPRGSYNEQFF
TGCAGCGTTCCGCGGGGATCCTACAATGAGCAGTTCTTC
>TRBV7-6|TRBD1|TRBJ2-5|-
CASSWGQGAGETQYF
TGTGCCAGCAGCTGGGGACAGGGGGCCGGAGAGACCCAGTACTTC